The 14 T cell receptor beta chains below come from one sample, sequenced in a study of PD-1 blockade in classical Hodgkin lymphoma. Clones were read by immunoSEQ multiplex PCR, and TCRdb kept only the in-frame ones, dropping some. The sample carries under 75,000 clones, 70% to 90% recorded once. Patients all relapsed after autologous stem cell transplantation, and there was variation in brentuximab vedotin exposure. The specimen was peripheral blood mononuclear cells (PBMCs), collected before the second cycle of nivolumab. The receptors derive from a human donor with classical Hodgkin lymphoma.

The V call is TRBV2, the J call TRBJ1-2, with 8 nucleotides matching TRBD1. CDR3 length equals 13 residues. Germline trimming cut 7 bases from V and 4 bases from J; bases unmatched to any gene: 5. CDR1 SNHLY and CDR2 FYNNEI come from the germline V gene. The chain's CDR3 is CASTDRGLYGYTF. The CDR3 region has the DNA TGTGCCAGCACCGACAGGGGACTCTATGGCTACACCTTC.

The chain uses TRBV7-9 and TRBJ1-1; D is unresolved. CDR1 is SEHNR, CDR2 FQNEAQ, per germline (reference sequence). There are 13 residues in the CDR3. Trimming took 3 bases from V and 3 from J, leaving 8 bases between them. In DNA, the CDR3 is TGTGCCAGCAGCTTGGGGTCCCACACTGAAGCTTTCTTT. Its translation: CASSLGSHTEAFF.

The chain couples TRBV6-6 to TRBJ1-5, with TRBD1 matching 12 bases. The V segment lost 6 bases and the J segment 6 bases; nucleotides outside the gene matches: 6. There are 15 residues in the CDR3. Germline V gives CDR1 MNHNY, CDR2 SVGAGI (reference sequence). CDR3 in amino acids: CASSPGQGAVQPQHF. The CDR3 region has the DNA TGTGCCAGCAGCCCGGGACAGGGGGCTGTTCAGCCCCAGCATTTT.

The J gene is TRBJ1-2, the V gene TRBV9; 7 bases are shared with TRBD1. This CDR3 is 14 amino acids long. Germline trimming cut 8 bases from V and 8 bases from J; bases unmatched to any gene: 15. Germline V lookup: CDR1 SGDLS, CDR2 YYNGEE. The CDR3 bases are TGTGCCAGTACTCCGGGACAGATTCTCTTGGGCTACACCTTC. Translated: CASTPGQILLGYTF.

V usage is TRBV27 and J usage is TRBJ1-1; D ambiguous. The ends were cut back, 2 bases at V and 6 bases at J, with 13 bases in the middle. The CDR3 spans 14 residues. In germline, CDR1 is MNHEY, CDR2 SMNVEV (reference sequence). CDR3 residues: CASSLQQYAAEAFF. The CDR3 nucleotides are TGTGCCAGCAGTTTACAACAGTACGCCGCTGAAGCTTTCTTT.

The chain combines TRBV5-4 with TRBJ2-5, with D possibly called TRBD1 or TRBD2 (6 bases each). Trimming took 5 bases from V and 1 from J, leaving 15 bases between them. The CDR3 has 15 residues. CDR1 is SGHNT, CDR2 YYREEE, per germline (reference sequence). The CDR3 nucleotides read TGTGCCAGCAGACCAGGGGTGGGAGGCCAAGAGACCCAGTACTTC. Translating it yields CASRPGVGGQETQYF.

The chain is built from TRBV28 and TRBJ1-3, with D maybe TRBD1 (5 bases). The CDR3 extends over 12 amino acids. Trimming cost V 5 bases and J 9 bases, with 11 bases left between them. The germline gives CDR1 MDHEN, CDR2 SYDVKM. CDR3 sequence reads: CASSPRGGTIYF. CDR3 DNA sequence: TGTGCCAGCAGTCCTCGGGGGGGCACCATATATTTT.

The gene calls are TRBV6-6 and TRBJ2-7; D might be TRBD2 (6 bases). Between the trimmed V and J ends, which lost 5 bases and 2 bases, there was a span of 19 bases. Looked up from germline, CDR1 is MNHNY and CDR2 is SVGAGI (reference sequence). The CDR3 has 16 residues. The CDR3 sequence is CASSTPREPVPYEQYF. The CDR3 region has the DNA TGTGCCAGCAGTACCCCCCGGGAGCCCGTCCCCTACGAGCAGTACTTC.

The chain has TRBV6-6 and TRBJ2-7, with TRBD2 identical over 11 bases. CDR3 size: 15 residues. Trimming cost V 6 bases and J 0 bases; bases outside gene matches: 4. The germline CDR1 and CDR2 sequences are MNHNY and SVGAGI (reference sequence). CDR3 coding DNA: TGTGCCAGCAGCCCTAGCGGGGGGAGCTCCTACGAGCAGTACTTC. It specifies CASSPSGGSSYEQYF.

This clone was recorded only once. The J gene is TRBJ2-2, the V gene TRBV11-2; 8 nucleotides line up with TRBD1. The ends lost 5 bases at V and 5 bases at J; junction bases unmatched: 10. The CDR3 is 16 residues long. Germline V gene sequence: CDR1 SGHAT, CDR2 FQNNGV. CDR3 residues: CASSPRQGAGTGELFF. The CDR3 DNA sequence: TGTGCCAGCAGCCCCCGCCAGGGGGCAGGTACCGGGGAGCTGTTTTTT.

The chain links TRBV7-9 to TRBJ2-1, with D perhaps TRBD1 or TRBD2 (5 bases each). The CDR3 length is 16 residues. CDR1 SEHNR and CDR2 FQNEAQ come from the germline V gene (reference sequence). The V end lost 5 bases, the J end lost 7 bases, and 21 bases lay between the germline ends. CDR3 amino acids: CASSRLGTEIGNEQFF. The CDR3 nucleotides are TGTGCCAGCAGCCGCCTCGGGACCGAAATAGGGAATGAGCAGTTCTTC. Variable domain in full (rest from reference TRBV7-9 and TRBJ2-1): DTGVSQNPRHKITKRGQNVTFRCDPISEHNRLYWYRQTLGQGPEFLTYFQNEAQLEKSRLLSDRFSAERPKGSFSTLEIQRTEQGDSAMYLCASSRLGTEIGNEQFFGPGTRLTVL.

The V gene is TRBV2, the J gene TRBJ1-2, with 7 nucleotides matching TRBD1. Trimming took 7 bases from V and 7 from J; bases not matched to a gene: 6. The CDR3 length is 12 residues. Germline values: CDR1 SNHLY, CDR2 FYNNEI. The CDR3 bases are TGTGCCAGCATAAACAGGGGAGGTGGCTACACCTTC. It encodes CASINRGGGYTF.

V gene TRBV5-4 combines with J gene TRBJ1-4; TRBD1 might be the D (6 bases). There are 16 residues in the CDR3. The V gene lost 4 bases and the J gene lost 7 bases, with 20 bases spanning the gap. The germline V gene encodes CDR1 SGHNT and CDR2 YYREEE (reference sequence). The CDR3 DNA follows: TGTGCCAGCAGCACCGGGAGGGGCAGGGGAGGTGAAAAACTGTTTTTT. It translates to CASSTGRGRGGEKLFF.

In nucleotides, the CDR3 is TGTGCCAGCAGAAGGACAGCCCCCTACGAGCAGTACTTC. Its translation is CASRRTAPYEQYF. The chain is built from TRBV28 and TRBJ2-7; tentative D call: TRBD1 (6 bases). The CDR3 is made up of 13 amino acids. Germline CDR1 and CDR2: MDHEN and SYDVKM. Trimming shortened V by 6 bases and J by 2 bases, and 11 bases separated the two germline ends.